Shown below are 13 T cell receptor beta chains from a single sample sequenced in a study of OX40 agonist ivuxolimab in advanced cancers. Sequencing used immunoSEQ multiplex PCR; TCRdb keeps in-frame clones, though not all of them. Seen here are 12,000 or so clones, roughly two thirds observed once, and the top ten hold 26%. Sequenced here: CD4+ or CD8+ T cells sorted from blood, sampled in a trial of the OX40 agonist ivuxolimab. All receptors derive from an adult with an advanced solid tumor such as melanoma, head and neck, liver or kidney cancer.

The chain is built from TRBV18 and TRBJ2-1; 8 bases line up with TRBD2. CDR1 and CDR2 from the germline V gene are KGHSH and LQKENI. The J segment lost 7 bases and the V segment lost 2 bases, leaving 7 bases of the junction unmatched. The CDR3 loop spans 15 amino acids. The CDR3 DNA reads TGTGCCAGCTCACCATTCAGCGGGAGATATAATGAGCAGTTCTTC. Its translation is CASSPFSGRYNEQFF.

Concerning this clone itself: Other DNA variants within this sample encode the same CDR3. The J gene is TRBJ1-1, the V gene TRBV4-3; D is possibly TRBD1 (6 bases). Per germline, CDR1 LGHNA and CDR2 YSLEER. V shed 0 bases and J shed 2 bases, with 13 bases lying between them. CDR3 size: 16 residues. CDR3 sequence reads: CASSQDRAGVNTEAFF. The CDR3 coding sequence is TGCGCCAGCAGCCAAGATCGGGCAGGGGTTAACACTGAAGCTTTCTTT.

This clone was detected once. V is TRBV6-1 and J is TRBJ2-1; 11 nucleotides match TRBD2. The CDR3 loop spans 15 amino acids. Unmatched junction bases numbered 5, after V lost 6 bases and J lost 4 bases. Germline-derived CDR1 and CDR2 are MNHNS and SASEGT. The CDR3 protein is CASRTSGSPYNEQFF. In DNA, the CDR3 is TGTGCCAGCAGAACTAGCGGGAGCCCTTACAATGAGCAGTTCTTC.

This chain joins TRBV7-2 and TRBJ2-1, with D unclear. CDR1 SGHTA and CDR2 FQGNSA come from the germline V gene. CDR3 size: 11 residues. The V gene lost 4 bases and the J gene lost 10 bases, with 8 bases spanning the gap. The CDR3, as DNA: TGTGCCAGCAGCTACGGACCCGAGCAGTTCTTC. Translated: CASSYGPEQFF.

This clone was seen only a few times. V is TRBV4-3 and J is TRBJ2-7, with 7 bases fitting TRBD1. Germline values: CDR1 LGHNA, CDR2 YSLEER. CDR3 size: 15 residues. V lost 0 bases to trimming and J lost 0 bases; unmatched junction nucleotides: 2. This chain's CDR3 is CASSQDRDSSYEQYF. Here the CDR3 DNA reads TGCGCCAGCAGCCAAGATCGGGACAGCTCCTACGAGCAGTACTTC.

The chain carries TRBV4-1 and TRBJ2-2; TRBD1 aligns across 7 bases. CDR3 length: 17 residues. Trimming took 0 bases from V and 1 from J; bases not matched to a gene: 5. Germline-derived CDR1 and CDR2 are MGHRA and YSYEKL. CDR3 DNA sequence: TGCGCCAGCAGCCAAGATCAAAGGACAGGGAACACCGGGGAGCTGTTTTTT. Its protein is CASSQDQRTGNTGELFF.

The chain links TRBV2 to TRBJ2-1, with D perhaps TRBD2 (6 bases). Per the germline V gene, CDR1 is SNHLY and CDR2 is FYNNEI. Trimming stripped 6 bases from V and 0 bases from J, with 18 bases between. CDR3 length: 17 residues. CDR3 sequence: CASSYSAGTGSYNEQFF. Written as DNA, the CDR3 is TGTGCCAGCAGCTACTCCGCCGGGACTGGCTCCTACAATGAGCAGTTCTTC.

The rearrangement joins TRBV7-9 to TRBJ1-6; the D is unclear. This CDR3 has 15 amino acids. The V end was cut by 0 bases, the J end by 10 bases, with 13 bases between. Germline values: CDR1 SEHNR, CDR2 FQNEAQ (reference sequence). CDR3 in amino acids: CASSLAFAGNSPLHF. DNA of the CDR3: TGTGCCAGCAGCTTAGCGTTCGCGGGAAACTCACCCCTCCACTTT.

The genes are TRBV7-3 and TRBJ1-1; 7 bases match TRBD1. The CDR3 has 15 residues. Trimming at V came to 2 bases and at J to 3 bases, leaving 6 bases not matched to a gene. Germline lookup yields CDR1 SGHTA and CDR2 FQGTGA. The DNA for the CDR3 is TGTGCCAGCAGCTTATTAGGGGGCCTGGACACTGAAGCTTTCTTT. This codes for CASSLLGGLDTEAFF.

This clone has more than one count but fewer than ten. At one end, the junction sequence differs from germline, possibly due to a read error. The J gene is TRBJ2-5, the V gene TRBV7-6; TRBD2 agrees at 9 bases. In germline, CDR1 is SGHVS, CDR2 FNYEAQ. The length of the CDR3 is 13 residues. CDR3 loop: CASSLAGRGTQYF. The DNA of the CDR3 is TGTGCCAGCAGCCTAGCGGGGCGGGGGACCCAGTACTTC.

This chain joins TRBV6-1 and TRBJ2-7; D may correspond to TRBD1 or TRBD2 (7 bases each). This CDR3 is built from 14 residues. Trimming took off 4 bases at V and 2 bases at J, with 12 bases between the two ends. Germline loops: CDR1 MNHNS, CDR2 SASEGT. CDR3 bases: TGTGCCAGCAGTGTCAGGGGGGGTACCTACGAGCAGTACTTC. It specifies CASSVRGGTYEQYF.

The chain couples TRBV5-6 to TRBJ2-3; 11 nucleotides line up with TRBD2. CDR3 length equals 18 residues. V lost 3 bases and J lost 6; bases outside the gene matches: 15. CDR1 SGHDT and CDR2 YYEEEE come from the germline V gene. This chain's CDR3 is CASSSSNVSGGDWDTQYF. Written as DNA, the CDR3 is TGTGCCAGCAGCTCTTCGAATGTTAGCGGGGGGGATTGGGATACGCAGTATTTT. The full variable domain, completed using reference TRBV5-6 and TRBJ2-3, is DAGVTQSPTHLIKTRGQQVTLRCSPKSGHDTVSWYQQALGQGPQFIFQYYEEEERQRGNFPDRFSGHQFPNYSSELNVNALLLGDSALYLCASSSSNVSGGDWDTQYFGPGTRLTVL.

The CDR3 sequence is CASSLAVNYGYTF. CDR3 bases: TGTGCCAGCAGCTTGGCAGTTAACTATGGCTACACCTTC. The V and J genes are TRBV5-5 and TRBJ1-2; D gene ambiguous. Trimming left V 0 bases short and J 1 base short, with 4 bases between. CDR1 and CDR2 from the germline V gene are SGHKS and YYEKEE (reference sequence). CDR3 size: 13 residues.